The 3 T cell receptor beta chains in this list originate from one sample, sequenced in a study of human T cells and chemical hapten exposure. Indicated time point: pre-sensitization, week 0. As to treatment: therapeutic diphenylcyclopropenone sensitization with weekly scalp DPC. TCRdb called the RACE reads again in MiXCR, with one record for every CDR3 protein. Of 300,000 to 450,000 distinct CDR3 sequences in the sample, about 5% are singletons; the top ten hold under 9.5%. Sequencing was performed on whole blood, taken in connection with sensitization to the hapten diphenylcyclopropenone (DPC). Receptors originate from a woman between 18 and 29 years old with alopecia areata. Some clones in this sample may be carry-over from other donors' samples.

This clonotype was seen at least ten times. The genes are TRBV5-4 and TRBJ2-7; the match to TRBD1 covers 7 bases. The germline V gene has CDR1 SGHNT and CDR2 YYREEE (reference sequence). Trimming at V came to 3 bases and at J to 2 bases, leaving 2 bases not matched to a gene. The CDR3 totals 13 residues. The CDR3 is CASSWGTAYEQYF. CDR3 DNA sequence: TGTGCCAGCAGCTGGGGGACAGCCTACGAGCAGTACTTC.

This clonotype was counted a few times. V gene TRBV12-3 or TRBV12-4 combines with J gene TRBJ2-7, with 8 positions matching TRBD1. The V gene end was trimmed by 5 bases and the J gene end by 4 bases; junction bases not matched to a gene: 4. CDR3 length equals 13 residues. The CDR3 protein is CASSRTGRYEQYF. DNA for the CDR3: TGTGCCAGCAGTAGGACAGGGAGATACGAGCAGTACTTC.

At least ten counts were recorded for this clonotype. This chain joins TRBV7-9 and TRBJ2-1; 7 bases agree with TRBD1. This CDR3 spans 15 amino acids. The trim removed 4 bases at V and 1 base at J, leaving 4 bases unmatched. Germline CDR1 is SEHNR and CDR2 is FQNEAQ (reference sequence). For the CDR3, the DNA is TGTGCCAGCAGCTGGGGACAGTCTTCCTACAATGAGCAGTTCTTC. Its translation is CASSWGQSSYNEQFF.